This record concerns one T cell receptor beta chain sequence. The V gene's germline CDR1 is SGHRS and CDR2 YFSETQ. The V and J ends lost 5 bases and 5 bases respectively, with 19 bases between them. The CDR3 sequence is 15 residues long. The sample comes from a study of technical replicates of blood from a few donors. The repertoire was sequenced with immunoSEQ multiplex PCR; TCRdb's copy has only in-frame clones and lacks some. The sample holds about 80,000 clones, roughly 98% seen once. This TCR was sampled from a human donor in good health. Source material: T cells isolated from PBMCs. This chain joins TRBV5-1 and TRBJ2-5, with D tentatively TRBD1 (6 bases). This CDR3 reads CASRDWTAVGETQYF. CDR3 sequence (DNA): TGCGCCAGCAGAGACTGGACAGCCGTGGGGGAGACCCAGTACTTC.